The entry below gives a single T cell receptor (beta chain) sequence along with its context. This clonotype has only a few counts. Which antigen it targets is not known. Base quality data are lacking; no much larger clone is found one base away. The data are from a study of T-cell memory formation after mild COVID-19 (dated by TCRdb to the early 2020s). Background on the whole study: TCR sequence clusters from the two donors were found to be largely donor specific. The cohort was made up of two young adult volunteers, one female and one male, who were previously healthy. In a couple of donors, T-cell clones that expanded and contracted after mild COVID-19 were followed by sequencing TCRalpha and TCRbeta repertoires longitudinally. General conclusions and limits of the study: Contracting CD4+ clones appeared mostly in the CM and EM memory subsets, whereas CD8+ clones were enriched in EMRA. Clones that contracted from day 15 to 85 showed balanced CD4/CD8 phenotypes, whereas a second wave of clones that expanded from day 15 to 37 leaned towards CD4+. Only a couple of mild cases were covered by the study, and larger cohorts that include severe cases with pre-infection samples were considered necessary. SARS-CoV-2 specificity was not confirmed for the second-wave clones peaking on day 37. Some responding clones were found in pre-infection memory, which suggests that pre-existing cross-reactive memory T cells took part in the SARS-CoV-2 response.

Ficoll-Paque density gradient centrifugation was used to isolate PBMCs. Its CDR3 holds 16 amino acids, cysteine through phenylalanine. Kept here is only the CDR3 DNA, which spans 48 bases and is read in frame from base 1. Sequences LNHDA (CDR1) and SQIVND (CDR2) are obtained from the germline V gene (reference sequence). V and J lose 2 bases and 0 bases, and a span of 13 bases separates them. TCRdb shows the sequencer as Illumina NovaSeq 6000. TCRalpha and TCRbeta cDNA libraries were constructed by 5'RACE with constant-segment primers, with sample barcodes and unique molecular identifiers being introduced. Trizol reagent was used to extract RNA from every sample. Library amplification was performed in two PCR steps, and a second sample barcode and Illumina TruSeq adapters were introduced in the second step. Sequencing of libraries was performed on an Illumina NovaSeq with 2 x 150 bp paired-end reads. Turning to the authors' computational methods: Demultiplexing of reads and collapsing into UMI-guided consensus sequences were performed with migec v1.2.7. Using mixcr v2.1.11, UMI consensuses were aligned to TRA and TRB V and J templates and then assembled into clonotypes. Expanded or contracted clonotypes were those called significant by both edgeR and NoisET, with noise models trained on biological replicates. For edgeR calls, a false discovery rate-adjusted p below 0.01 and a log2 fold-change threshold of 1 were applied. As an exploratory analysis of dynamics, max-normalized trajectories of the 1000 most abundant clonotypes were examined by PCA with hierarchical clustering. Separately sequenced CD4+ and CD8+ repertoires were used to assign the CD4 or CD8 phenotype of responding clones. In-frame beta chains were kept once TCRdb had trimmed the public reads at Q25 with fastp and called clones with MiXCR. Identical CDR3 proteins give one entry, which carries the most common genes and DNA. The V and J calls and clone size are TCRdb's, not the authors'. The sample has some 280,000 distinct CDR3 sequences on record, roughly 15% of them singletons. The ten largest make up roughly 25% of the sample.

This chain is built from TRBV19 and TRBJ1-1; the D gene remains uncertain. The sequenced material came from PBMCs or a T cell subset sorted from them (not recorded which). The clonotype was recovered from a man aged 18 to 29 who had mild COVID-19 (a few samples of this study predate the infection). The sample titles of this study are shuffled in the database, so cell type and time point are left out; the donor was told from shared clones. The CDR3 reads CASSILAEIMNTEAFF. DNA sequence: TGTGCCAGTAGTATATTGGCAGAGATCATGAACACTGAAGCTTTCTTT.